This T cell receptor (beta chain) was sequenced for a study of memory CD4+ T cells and cytomegalovirus serostatus (dated by TCRdb to between 2018 and 2020). A note on the overall study: The cohort comprised some 35 healthy Belgian adults, 9 CMV seropositive and some 24 CMV seronegative. To replicate a published TCR-based CMV serostatus classifier, the study sequenced CD4+ memory TCRbeta repertoires from a Belgian cohort whose cytomegalovirus serostatus was known.

A FACSAria II was used to sort memory CD4+ T cells, defined as single viable CD3+CD4+CD8-CD45RO+ cells. CMV serostatus was determined using a Roche Elecsys assay that detects serum IgG against CMV pp150, pp28, p38 and p52. After thawing, total CD4+ T cells were enriched by positive selection with CD4 magnetic microbeads. The samples came from a different study that was designed specifically to examine the CD4+ T cell memory repertoire. Following standard operating procedures, peripheral blood mononuclear cells were isolated and cryopreserved, while serum was kept at -80 degrees C. The staining relied on CD3-PerCP (BW264/56), CD4-APC (RPA-T4), CD45RO-PE (UCHT1) and CD8-Pacific Orange (3B5) antibodies, and Sytox blue was used to exclude non-viable cells. The study at large found these results: Among the 150 to 200 previously reported CMV-associated TCRbeta sequences, 67 showed up in the CD4+ memory repertoires, with each one found in between one and five individuals. The results were interpreted as suggesting that the CMV-associated TCR signature is mostly present in the CD4+ memory repertoire. CMV serostatus prediction reached a median bootstrapped AUC of approximately 0.95 with the original framework and over 0.8 with a US-trained random forest. On the Belgian cohort, the classifier based on the original framework reached a median bootstrapped AUC of about 0.96, with a 95% CI of 0.76-1.00. Only CD4+CD45RO+ memory cells were sequenced, in contrast to the original study, in which naive and memory CD4+ and CD8+ populations were covered.

Worth noting for this clone: The target of this receptor is not known. One base away there is no much larger clone; base qualities are not given.

Sequences ENHRY (CDR1) and SYGVKD (CDR2) are obtained from the germline V gene. The junction carries 11 bases between V and J, which are trimmed by 2 bases and 10 bases respectively. CDR3 length: 12 amino acids, cysteine to phenylalanine. Left in the record is the CDR3 DNA by itself, 36 bases read in frame from the first base. The Quick-DNA Microprep Kit was used to extract genomic DNA from the sorted cells. TCRbeta DNA was amplified with the immunoSEQ hsTCRbeta kit following the manufacturer's protocol. An Illumina MiSeq instrument was used to sequence the TCRbeta libraries. The authors' analysis ran thus. Once out-of-frame sequences had been removed, more than 2 million distinct TCRbeta sequences were left, which works out to an average of approximately 73,000 per individual. Two values were used to score each individual: the count of 150 to 200 previously reported CMV-associated TCRbeta sequences and the total count of productive distinct TCRbeta sequences. A beta-binomial model was reimplemented in Python, and random forests from scikit-learn, run with default parameters, were trained on data from the US cohort. Classifier performance on the Belgian cohort was reported as the median AUC with percentile confidence intervals calculated over 10,000 bootstrap iterations. The source is immuneACCESS, and TCRdb retained only in-frame sequences with V and J called. Part of the clones is not carried over; for the studies checked, unresolved V genes explain less than half of this, and the remainder is unexplained. That table supplies the V and J calls and clone size; D and trimming were determined from the DNA. This sample has just under 65,000 clones in its table, and approximately 80% of those were observed once. The ten most abundant clones make up almost 0.9% of the sample.

The material sequenced was memory CD4+ T cells from blood. This clonotype was obtained from an adult in good health and CMV-seronegative. Rearrangement joined TRBV10-3 to TRBJ1-1, with no reliable assignment of the D segment. DNA sequence: TGTGCCATCAGTGAGCCTCCTGGTGGAGCTTTCTTT. Its amino acids are CAISEPPGGAFF.